The 30 T cell receptor beta chains listed next were all sequenced from one sample in a study of shared clonotypes between healthy human individuals. Sequencing used immunoSEQ multiplex PCR; TCRdb keeps in-frame clones, though not all of them. The sample gives about 480,000 clones, nearly 80% of which show up once; under 15% is in the top ten. Sequencing was done on a sample of PBMCs. Receptor source: a woman between 40 and 50 years old in good health. Some clones in this sample may be carry-over from other donors' samples.

The CDR3 DNA reads as TGCAGCGTTGAACAATTGACAGGGACTGAAGCTTTCTTT. It specifies CSVEQLTGTEAFF. The rearrangement links TRBV29-1 to TRBJ1-1; 7 bases agree with TRBD1. This CDR3 is built from 13 residues. Germline CDR1 is SQVTM and CDR2 is ANQGSEA. With 2 bases clipped from V and 5 bases from J, the junction kept 5 bases outside the gene matches.

The genes are TRBV29-1 and TRBJ2-2; D is unclear. The CDR3 covers 14 residues. Trimming removed 0 bases from V and 4 bases from J, with 9 bases in between. Germline V gene sequence: CDR1 SQVTM, CDR2 ANQGSEA. CDR3 residues: CSVEDRTGTGELFF. Written as DNA, the CDR3 is TGCAGCGTTGAAGATCGAACGGGCACCGGGGAGCTGTTTTTT.

The table lists this clone with a few counts. The rearrangement links TRBV7-6 to TRBJ1-2; maybe TRBD1 (5 bases). CDR1 is SGHVS and CDR2 is FNYEAQ in the germline V gene. The CDR3 runs 15 residues. The germline V and J ends were trimmed by 1 base and 4 bases, with 13 bases remaining between them. The CDR3 region has the DNA TGTGCCAGCAGCTTAGGGGGGACGGGGTCCTATGGCTACACCTTC. Protein sequence: CASSLGGTGSYGYTF.

The chain couples TRBV7-6 to TRBJ2-7; the D is unclear. The germline V gene has CDR1 SGHVS and CDR2 FNYEAQ. The germline V and J ends were trimmed by 5 bases and 6 bases, with 11 bases remaining between them. The CDR3 extends over 12 amino acids. CDR3 region: CASSPPGGEQYF. The CDR3 DNA reads TGTGCCAGCAGCCCCCCAGGCGGCGAGCAGTACTTC.

This CDR3 reads CASSLGELAGNTGELFF. In nucleotides, the CDR3 is TGCGCCAGCAGCTTGGGAGAACTAGCGGGGAACACCGGGGAGCTGTTTTTT. This chain uses TRBV5-1 with TRBJ2-2, with 9 bases aligning to TRBD2. This CDR3 is built from 17 residues. With V trimmed by 0 bases and J by 1 base, 4 bases remained unmatched. CDR1 SGHRS and CDR2 YFSETQ come from the germline V gene.

The chain has TRBV19 and TRBJ1-2; D is possibly TRBD1 (6 bases). The CDR3 consists of 14 residues. Germline assignment: CDR1 LNHDA and CDR2 SQIVND (reference sequence). With 7 bases removed from V and 1 base from J, the gap between germline ends came to 13 bases. Here the CDR3 reads CASTRGTFNYGYTF. In DNA, the CDR3 is TGTGCCAGTACCCGAGGGACATTTAACTATGGCTACACCTTC. The variable domain in full, completed from reference TRBV19 and TRBJ1-2, reads DGGITQSPKYLFRKEGQNVTLSCEQNLNHDAMYWYRQDPGQGLRLIYYSQIVNDFQKGDIAEGYSVSREKKESFPLTVTSAQKNPTAFYLCASTRGTFNYGYTFGSGTRLTVV.

The rearrangement links TRBV7-8 to TRBJ1-1; no clear D gene. There are 13 residues in the CDR3. Germline V CDR1 and CDR2: SGHVS, FQNEAQ. With 3 bases removed from V and 3 bases from J, the gap between germline ends came to 8 bases. The CDR3 region is CASSFGVDTEAFF. The DNA of the CDR3 is TGTGCCAGCAGCTTCGGGGTTGACACTGAAGCTTTCTTT.

This rearrangement joins TRBV6-1 to TRBJ2-1, with D tentatively TRBD2 (5 bases). CDR1 and CDR2 from the germline V gene are MNHNS and SASEGT. The V end lost 2 bases, the J end lost 9 bases, and 17 bases lay between the germline ends. This CDR3 contains 15 residues. The CDR3 spells CASSETWGANLEQFF. The CDR3 DNA reads TGTGCCAGCAGTGAAACATGGGGAGCGAACCTTGAGCAGTTCTTC.

The chain employs TRBV6-1 and TRBJ2-7; possibly TRBD1 for D (6 bases). V was shortened by 8 bases and J by 2 bases, with 16 bases between the two germline ends. The length of the CDR3 is 14 residues. Germline CDR1 MNHNS, CDR2 SASEGT. The CDR3 DNA reads TGTGCCAGCCGAAGCGACAGGCTGGCCTACGAGCAGTACTTC. Translating it yields CASRSDRLAYEQYF.

This chain joins TRBV6-5 and TRBJ1-6, with D possibly TRBD1 on 5 matching bases. Germline assignment: CDR1 MNHEY and CDR2 SVGAGI. V was pared by 2 bases and J by 12 bases, with 8 bases between. This CDR3 is built from 12 residues. CDR3 sequence reads: CASSYPGGPLHF. CDR3 in DNA: TGTGCCAGCAGTTACCCCGGGGGACCCCTCCACTTT.

J is TRBJ1-2 and V is TRBV6-5; 9 bases align to TRBD1. The CDR3 is made up of 15 amino acids. Germline values: CDR1 MNHEY, CDR2 SVGAGI. V lost 5 bases to trimming and J lost 3 bases; unmatched junction nucleotides: 7. The CDR3, as DNA: TGTGCCAGCAGTAACCCGGGACAGGGCCACTATGGCTACACCTTC. Translated, it gives CASSNPGQGHYGYTF.

This chain connects TRBV7-8 to TRBJ1-2; no clear D. Trimming removed 5 bases from V and 4 bases from J, with 11 bases in between. CDR1 SGHVS and CDR2 FQNEAQ come from the germline V gene. The CDR3 length is 13 residues. The DNA of the CDR3 is TGTGCCAGCAGCCCAATCGACGTCTATGGCTACACCTTC. Protein sequence: CASSPIDVYGYTF.

CDR3 nucleotides: TGTGCCATCAGTGTTGAGGAGGCCCACGAGCAGTACTTC. This translates into CAISVEEAHEQYF. J is TRBJ2-7 and V is TRBV10-3; the D gene is possibly TRBD2 (5 bases). This CDR3 contains 13 residues. Trimming took 4 bases from V and 5 from J, leaving 12 bases between them. The germline gives CDR1 ENHRY, CDR2 SYGVKD.

The chain couples TRBV28 to TRBJ2-7; D gene unclear. Trimming took 3 bases from V and 5 from J, leaving 8 bases between them. This CDR3 comprises 12 residues. Looked up from germline, CDR1 is MDHEN and CDR2 is SYDVKM. CDR3 loop: CASSLQWDEQYF. As DNA, the CDR3 is TGTGCCAGCAGTTTGCAGTGGGACGAGCAGTACTTC.

The rearrangement joins TRBV27 to TRBJ2-3, with 9 bases fitting TRBD2. The V gene end was trimmed by 9 bases and the J gene end by 4 bases; junction bases not matched to a gene: 11. Germline CDR1 MNHEY, CDR2 SMNVEV (reference sequence). This CDR3 region has 15 residues. In nucleotides, the CDR3 is TGTGCCAGTTCTCCCATAGCGGGAGAAGCAGATACGCAGTATTTT. The encoded protein is CASSPIAGEADTQYF.

This rearrangement joins TRBV9 to TRBJ2-3; no definite D call. CDR3 length equals 15 residues. V gave up 4 bases and J gave up 1 base, with 13 bases separating them. Per germline, CDR1 SGDLS and CDR2 YYNGEE. Here the CDR3 DNA reads TGTGCCAGCAGCCAAAGGGCGGCCCGCACAGATACGCAGTATTTT. It encodes CASSQRAARTDTQYF.

The CDR3 region is CASSARQGGTDTQYF. CDR3 nucleotides: TGTGCCAGCAGCGCCCGACAGGGAGGCACAGATACGCAGTATTTT. The V and J genes are TRBV9 and TRBJ2-3; 7 bases line up with TRBD1. The CDR3 spans 15 residues. The germline gives CDR1 SGDLS, CDR2 YYNGEE. With 3 bases clipped from V and 1 base from J, the junction kept 5 bases outside the gene matches.

J is TRBJ1-5 and V is TRBV19; 9 bases match TRBD1. Germline CDR1 reads LNHDA; CDR2 reads SQIVND (reference sequence). The CDR3 contains 15 residues. V shed 7 bases and J 0 bases; nucleotides not matched to a gene: 4. The CDR3 is CASKDRGYSNQPQHF. Here the CDR3 DNA reads TGTGCCAGTAAAGACAGGGGGTATAGCAATCAGCCCCAGCATTTT.

This clone was seen once. CDR3 sequence (DNA): TGCGCCAGCAGCTTGGAACTAGCGGGGTACGAGCAGTACTTC. Translating gives CASSLELAGYEQYF. The chain employs TRBV5-1 and TRBJ2-7, with 10 bases matching TRBD2. CDR3 length: 14 amino acids. In germline, CDR1 is SGHRS, CDR2 YFSETQ. Trimming removed 0 bases from V and 4 bases from J; junction bases left unmatched: 1.

This clone has more than one count but fewer than ten. The chain uses TRBV30 and TRBJ2-1; 10 bases are a match to TRBD1. Germline V gene sequence: CDR1 GTSNPN, CDR2 SVGIG (reference sequence). The CDR3 spans 14 residues. J was trimmed by 4 bases and V by 5 bases; bases with no gene match: 5. CDR3 amino acids: CAWGDRGLYNEQFF. The CDR3, as DNA: TGTGCCTGGGGGGACAGGGGACTTTACAATGAGCAGTTCTTC.

This clone came up once. CDR3 residues: CASRLQLATYEQYF. The CDR3, as DNA: TGTGCCAGCAGACTTCAACTAGCGACATACGAGCAGTACTTC. This sequence joins TRBV28 and TRBJ2-7; TRBD2 matches 7 bases. The germline V gene encodes CDR1 MDHEN and CDR2 SYDVKM. The CDR3 spans 14 residues. Trimming at V came to 6 bases and at J to 4 bases, leaving 9 bases not matched to a gene.

The chain combines TRBV27 with TRBJ2-1; a weak D match, TRBD2 (6 bases). This CDR3 spans 17 amino acids. Trimming took 3 bases from V and 8 from J, leaving 23 bases between them. Germline lookup yields CDR1 MNHEY and CDR2 SMNVEV (reference sequence). The CDR3 DNA follows: TGTGCCAGCAGTTTCCATAAACAGGTTCTTAGCGGCGATGAGCAGTTCTTC. Encoded protein: CASSFHKQVLSGDEQFF.

This chain links TRBV7-3 with TRBJ2-1; 9 positions agree with TRBD2. This CDR3 has 15 amino acids. Germline CDR1 reads SGHTA; CDR2 reads FQGTGA. J gave up 5 bases and V 3 bases, and 5 bases lay outside the gene matches. The CDR3 sequence: CASSFEREVDNEQFF. CDR3 bases: TGTGCCAGCAGCTTTGAGCGGGAGGTGGACAATGAGCAGTTCTTC. Complete variable domain (other parts from reference TRBV7-3 and TRBJ2-1): GAGVSQTPSNKVTEKGKYVELRCDPISGHTALYWYRQSLGQGPEFLIYFQGTGAADDSGLPNDRFFAVRPEGSVSTLKIQRTERGDSAVYLCASSFEREVDNEQFFGPGTRLTVL.

This clone was found a few times. J is TRBJ1-1 and V is TRBV19; possible D gene TRBD1, 6 bases. This CDR3 region has 14 residues. The germline V and J ends were trimmed by 6 bases and 2 bases, with 13 bases remaining between them. The germline gives CDR1 LNHDA, CDR2 SQIVND (reference sequence). This CDR3 reads CASRNRVSNTEAFF. The DNA of the CDR3 is TGTGCCAGTAGGAACAGGGTTTCAAACACTGAAGCTTTCTTT.

The rearrangement links TRBV29-1 to TRBJ2-5; D is possibly TRBD2 (6 bases). The V gene's germline CDR1 is SQVTM and CDR2 ANQGSEA. The CDR3 extends over 14 amino acids. Deletions cut 6 bases from V and 1 base from J, with 15 bases between. DNA for the CDR3: TGCAGCGTCTCCCTTGGGACTTCCCAAGAGACCCAGTACTTC. This translates into CSVSLGTSQETQYF.

The chain uses TRBV28 and TRBJ2-5, with a weak D call TRBD1 (7 bases). Looked up from germline, CDR1 is MDHEN and CDR2 is SYDVKM. The CDR3 is 13 amino acids. Trimming took 6 bases from V and 5 from J, leaving 13 bases between them. CDR3 bases: TGTGCCAGCAGCGGACAGGCGGGGGAGACCCAGTACTTC. It yields the protein CASSGQAGETQYF.

In its sample, this clone was seen once. The rearrangement joins TRBV7-9 to TRBJ2-2; D is perhaps TRBD1 (5 bases). This CDR3 has 14 residues. Trimming cost V 2 bases and J 1 base, with 5 bases left between them. Germline assignment: CDR1 SEHNR and CDR2 FQNEAQ (reference sequence). This chain's CDR3 is CASSLTGNTGELFF. CDR3 nucleotide sequence: TGTGCCAGCAGCTTAACAGGGAACACCGGGGAGCTGTTTTTT.

In its sample, this clone was seen many times. The rearrangement links TRBV27 to TRBJ2-7; 7 nucleotides line up with TRBD2. The CDR3 runs to 13 residues. From germline, CDR1 is MNHEY and CDR2 SMNVEV (reference sequence). The trim removed 5 bases at V and 6 bases at J, leaving 7 bases unmatched. Here the CDR3 DNA reads TGTGCCAGCAGTCCCTCCTGGGAGGGCGAGCAGTACTTC. Translated: CASSPSWEGEQYF.

Ten or more counts support this clone. V is TRBV6-1 and J is TRBJ2-1, with TRBD1 matching over 9 bases. From germline, CDR1 is MNHNS and CDR2 SASEGT. The CDR3 is made up of 14 amino acids. V shed 7 bases and J 8 bases; nucleotides not matched to a gene: 9. CDR3 nucleotide sequence: TGTGCCAGCAAGGAACAGGGGGCAAGCGATGAGCAGTTCTTC. Its protein product is CASKEQGASDEQFF.

This clone turned up a few times. The chain couples TRBV5-8 to TRBJ2-7; maybe TRBD2 (6 bases). This CDR3 has 15 residues. V was clipped by 0 bases and J by 2 bases, with 12 bases between them. CDR1 and CDR2 from the germline V gene are SGHTS and YDEGEE. The DNA of the CDR3 is TGTGCCAGCAGCTTGGAGGGAGGAGTCCCCTACGAGCAGTACTTC. Translation: CASSLEGGVPYEQYF.